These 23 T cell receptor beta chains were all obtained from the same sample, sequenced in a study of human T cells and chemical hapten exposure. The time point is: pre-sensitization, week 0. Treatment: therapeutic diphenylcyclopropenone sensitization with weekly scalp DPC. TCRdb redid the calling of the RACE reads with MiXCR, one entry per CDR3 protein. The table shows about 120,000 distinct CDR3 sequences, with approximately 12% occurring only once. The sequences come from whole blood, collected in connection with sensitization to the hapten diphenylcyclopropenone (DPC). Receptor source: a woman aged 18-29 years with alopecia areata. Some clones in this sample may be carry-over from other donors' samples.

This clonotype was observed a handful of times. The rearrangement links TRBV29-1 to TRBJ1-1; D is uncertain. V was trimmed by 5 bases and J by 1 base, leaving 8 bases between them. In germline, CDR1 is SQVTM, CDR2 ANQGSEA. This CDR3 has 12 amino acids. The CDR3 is CSVSDGNTEAFF. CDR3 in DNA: TGCAGCGTTTCCGACGGGAACACTGAAGCTTTCTTT. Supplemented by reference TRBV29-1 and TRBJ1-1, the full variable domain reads SAVISQKPSRDICQRGTSLTIQCQVDSQVTMMFWYRQQPGQSLTLIATANQGSEATYESGFVIDKFPISRPNLTFSTLTVSNMSPEDSSIYLCSVSDGNTEAFFGQGTRLTVV.

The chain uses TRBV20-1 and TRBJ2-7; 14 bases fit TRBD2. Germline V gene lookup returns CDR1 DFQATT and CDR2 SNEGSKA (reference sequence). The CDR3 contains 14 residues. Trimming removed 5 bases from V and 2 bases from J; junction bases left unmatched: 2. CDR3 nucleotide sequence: TGCAGTGCTTCGACTAGCGGGGGGGCCTACGAGCAGTACTTC. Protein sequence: CSASTSGGAYEQYF.

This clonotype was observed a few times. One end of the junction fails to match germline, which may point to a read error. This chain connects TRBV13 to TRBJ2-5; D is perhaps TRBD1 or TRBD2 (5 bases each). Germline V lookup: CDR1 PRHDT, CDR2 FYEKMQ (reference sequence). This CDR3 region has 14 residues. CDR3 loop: CASSPRGATEAQYF. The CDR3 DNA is TGTGCCAGCAGCCCAAGAGGGGCCACAGAGGCCCAGTACTTC.

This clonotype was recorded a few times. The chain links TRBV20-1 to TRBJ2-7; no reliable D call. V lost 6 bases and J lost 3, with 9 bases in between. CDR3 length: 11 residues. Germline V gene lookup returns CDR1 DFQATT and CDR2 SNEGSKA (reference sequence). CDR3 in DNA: TGCAGTGCCGCTACAAACTACGAGCAGTACTTC. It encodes CSAATNYEQYF.

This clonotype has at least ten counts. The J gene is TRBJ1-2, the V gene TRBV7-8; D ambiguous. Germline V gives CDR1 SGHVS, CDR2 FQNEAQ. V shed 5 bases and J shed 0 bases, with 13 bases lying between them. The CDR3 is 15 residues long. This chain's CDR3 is CASSPNSPANYGYTF. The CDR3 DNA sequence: TGTGCCAGCAGCCCGAACAGCCCTGCTAACTATGGCTACACCTTC.

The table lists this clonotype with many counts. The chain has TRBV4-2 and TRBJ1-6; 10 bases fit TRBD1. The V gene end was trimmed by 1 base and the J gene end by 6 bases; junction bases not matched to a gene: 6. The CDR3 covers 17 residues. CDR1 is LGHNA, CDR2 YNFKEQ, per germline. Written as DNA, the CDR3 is TGTGCCAGCAGCCAAGCGACAGGGGGCAATGGTAATTCACCCCTCCACTTT. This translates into CASSQATGGNGNSPLHF.

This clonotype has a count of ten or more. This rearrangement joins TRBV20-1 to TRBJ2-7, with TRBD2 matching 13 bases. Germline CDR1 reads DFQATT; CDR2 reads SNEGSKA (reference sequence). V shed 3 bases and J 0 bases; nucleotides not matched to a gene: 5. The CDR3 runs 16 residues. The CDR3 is CSASQTSGGSSYEQYF. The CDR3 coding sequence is TGCAGTGCTAGCCAGACTAGCGGGGGGAGCTCCTACGAGCAGTACTTC.

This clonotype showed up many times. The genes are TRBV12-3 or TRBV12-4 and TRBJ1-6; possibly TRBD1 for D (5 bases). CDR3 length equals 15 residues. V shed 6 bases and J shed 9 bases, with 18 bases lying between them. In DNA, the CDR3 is TGTGCCAGCAGGGGGACGGGACCCGTTTTTTCACCCCTCCACTTT. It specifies CASRGTGPVFSPLHF.

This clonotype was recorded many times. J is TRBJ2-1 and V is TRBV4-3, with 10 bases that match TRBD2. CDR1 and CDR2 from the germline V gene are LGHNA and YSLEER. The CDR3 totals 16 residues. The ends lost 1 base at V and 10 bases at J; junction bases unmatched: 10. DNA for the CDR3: TGCGCCAGCAGCCAAGGGGCAGCGGGGGGGCGGAGGGAGCAGTTCTTC. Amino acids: CASSQGAAGGRREQFF.

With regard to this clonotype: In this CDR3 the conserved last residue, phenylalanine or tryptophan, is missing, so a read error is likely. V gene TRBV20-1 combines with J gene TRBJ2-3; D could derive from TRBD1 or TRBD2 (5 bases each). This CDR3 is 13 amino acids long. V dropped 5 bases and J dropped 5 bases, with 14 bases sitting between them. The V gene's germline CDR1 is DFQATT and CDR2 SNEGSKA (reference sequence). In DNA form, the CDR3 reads TGCAGTGCTCCCCGAGGGGCCCGAGATACGCAGTATTCT. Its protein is CSAPRGARDTQYS.

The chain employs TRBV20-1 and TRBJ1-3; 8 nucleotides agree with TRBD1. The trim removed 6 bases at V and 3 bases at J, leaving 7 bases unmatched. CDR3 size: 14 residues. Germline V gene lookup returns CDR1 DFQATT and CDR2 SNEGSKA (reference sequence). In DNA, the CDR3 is TGCAGTGCCGTAGAGACAGGGGTTGGAAACACCATATATTTT. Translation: CSAVETGVGNTIYF.

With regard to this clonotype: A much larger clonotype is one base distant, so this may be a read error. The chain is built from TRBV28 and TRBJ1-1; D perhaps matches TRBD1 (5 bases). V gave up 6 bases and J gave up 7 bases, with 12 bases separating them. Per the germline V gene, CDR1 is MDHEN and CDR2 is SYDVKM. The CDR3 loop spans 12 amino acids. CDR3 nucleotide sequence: TGTGCCAGCAGCCTGGGGGTGGTTGAAGCTTTCTTT. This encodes CASSLGVVEAFF.

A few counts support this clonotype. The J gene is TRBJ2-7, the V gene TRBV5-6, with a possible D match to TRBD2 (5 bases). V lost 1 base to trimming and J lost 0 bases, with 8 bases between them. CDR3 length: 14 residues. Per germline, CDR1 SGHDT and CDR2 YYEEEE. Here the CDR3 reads CASSLNSGSYEQYF. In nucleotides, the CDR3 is TGTGCCAGCAGCTTGAACAGCGGCTCCTACGAGCAGTACTTC.

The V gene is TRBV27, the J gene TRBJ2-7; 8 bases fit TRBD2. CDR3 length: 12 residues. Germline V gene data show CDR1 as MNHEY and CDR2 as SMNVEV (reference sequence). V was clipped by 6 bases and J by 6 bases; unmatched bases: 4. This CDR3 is CASRGLALEQYF. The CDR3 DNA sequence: TGTGCCAGCAGAGGACTAGCTCTCGAGCAGTACTTC.

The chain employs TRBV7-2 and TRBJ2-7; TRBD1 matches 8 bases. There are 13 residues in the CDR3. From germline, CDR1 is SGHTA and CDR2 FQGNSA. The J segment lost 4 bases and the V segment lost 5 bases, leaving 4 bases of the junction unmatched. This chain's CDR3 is CASSMGQVYEQYF. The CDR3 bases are TGTGCCAGCAGCATGGGACAGGTGTACGAGCAGTACTTC.

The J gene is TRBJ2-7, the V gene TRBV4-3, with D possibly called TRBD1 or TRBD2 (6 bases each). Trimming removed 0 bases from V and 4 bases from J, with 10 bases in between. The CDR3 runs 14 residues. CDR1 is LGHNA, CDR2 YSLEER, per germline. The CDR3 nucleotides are TGCGCCAGCAGCCAAGACGGGGGCCCTTACGAGCAGTACTTC. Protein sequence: CASSQDGGPYEQYF.

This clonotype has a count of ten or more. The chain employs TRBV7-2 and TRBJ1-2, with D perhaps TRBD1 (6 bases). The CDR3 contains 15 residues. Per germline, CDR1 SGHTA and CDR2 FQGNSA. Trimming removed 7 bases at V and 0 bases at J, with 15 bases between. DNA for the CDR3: TGTGCCAGCACCCTAACAGGGATAACTAACTATGGCTACACCTTC. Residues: CASTLTGITNYGYTF.

CDR3 nucleotides: TGTGCCAGCAGTGTAGGGCGAACCACCTACGAGCAGTACTTC. Translated: CASSVGRTTYEQYF. This sequence joins TRBV2 and TRBJ2-7; D unresolved. Germline CDR1 and CDR2: SNHLY and FYNNEI. The CDR3 length is 14 residues. V was pared by 4 bases and J by 2 bases, with 12 bases between.

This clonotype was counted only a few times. The CDR3 DNA follows: TGTGCCAGCAGCCTACAGCCCGGTAGCATCCTGAACACCGGGGAGCTGTTTTTT. This gives the protein CASSLQPGSILNTGELFF. This chain connects TRBV11-3 to TRBJ2-2; D not resolved. The CDR3 length is 18 residues. Germline CDR1 reads SGHNT; CDR2 reads YENEEA. Trimming removed 5 bases from V and 1 base from J, with 20 bases in between.

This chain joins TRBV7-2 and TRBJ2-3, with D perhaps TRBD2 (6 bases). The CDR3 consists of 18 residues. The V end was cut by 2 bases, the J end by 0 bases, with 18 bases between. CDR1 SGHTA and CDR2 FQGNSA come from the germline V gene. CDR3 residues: CASSLRRDSSSSTDTQYF. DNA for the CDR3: TGTGCCAGCAGCTTACGCCGGGACTCCAGTTCTAGCACAGATACGCAGTATTTT. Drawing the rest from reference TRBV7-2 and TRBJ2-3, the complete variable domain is GAGVSQSPSNKVTEKGKDVELRCDPISGHTALYWYRQSLGQGLEFLIYFQGNSAPDKSGLPSDRFSAERTGGSVSTLTIQRTQQEDSAVYLCASSLRRDSSSSTDTQYFGPGTRLTVL.

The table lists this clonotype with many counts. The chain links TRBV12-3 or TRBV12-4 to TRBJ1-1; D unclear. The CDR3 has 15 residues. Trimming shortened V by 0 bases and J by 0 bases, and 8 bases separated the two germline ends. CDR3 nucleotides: TGTGCCAGCAGTTTAGCAGGGAGCATGAACACTGAAGCTTTCTTT. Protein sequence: CASSLAGSMNTEAFF.

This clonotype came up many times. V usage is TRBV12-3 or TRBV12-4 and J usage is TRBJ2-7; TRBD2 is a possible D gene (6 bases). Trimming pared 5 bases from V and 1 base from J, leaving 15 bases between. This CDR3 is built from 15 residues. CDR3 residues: CASSAFRDSSYEQYF. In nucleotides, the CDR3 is TGTGCCAGCAGTGCCTTTAGGGACTCATCCTACGAGCAGTACTTC.

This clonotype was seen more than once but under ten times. CDR3 sequence: CASRIRPGNYGYTF. In DNA, the CDR3 is TGTGCCAGCAGGATCCGGCCGGGGAACTATGGCTACACCTTC. J is TRBJ1-2 and V is TRBV6-1; D gene ambiguous. CDR1 and CDR2 (germline): MNHNS, SASEGT. V lost 6 bases and J 2 bases, leaving 13 bases between the germline ends. The CDR3 spans 14 residues.